This T cell receptor beta chain was found in a study of T-cell reconstitution after alpha-beta-depleted transplantation in children. This CDR3 region has 14 residues. V lost 1 base, J lost 4 bases, and 11 bases lay in between. Germline CDR1 and CDR2: SGHTA and FQGNSA. It was with unique molecular identifiers that the TCRbeta library was prepared. Each CDR3 protein is one row after TCRdb ran MiXCR on the PCR reads. Here the sample spans 640,000 or so distinct CDR3 sequences, 16% being singletons. The sample consisted of PBMCs from the stem cell graft donor, taken from the stem cell graft. This clonotype was sampled from a human donor who donated a stem cell graft to a child with acute myeloid leukemia. This chain links TRBV7-2 with TRBJ2-7; D gene unclear. This CDR3 is CASSLGGRPYEQYF. CDR3 nucleotide sequence: TGTGCCAGCAGCTTAGGCGGCCGGCCTTACGAGCAGTACTTC.